Listed here are 9 T cell receptor beta chains from one sample, sequenced in a study of CD8+ T cells in alopecia areata. cDNA serving as the sequencing template came from extracted, reverse transcribed RNA. Here immunoSEQ multiplex PCR was the method, and the copy in TCRdb shows in-frame clones only, minus some. This sample has 150,000 to 200,000 clones, with about 54% found just once. Specimen: CD4+ T cells sorted from blood. All receptors derive from a human donor in good health.

The chain combines TRBV4-2 with TRBJ2-5; the match to TRBD2 covers 11 bases. Losses at the gene ends were 3 bases for V and 4 bases for J; bases not matched to a gene: 7. The germline gives CDR1 LGHNA, CDR2 YNFKEQ. This CDR3 is built from 16 residues. The CDR3 loop is CASSHGSGRARETQYF. CDR3 in DNA: TGTGCCAGCAGCCATGGTAGCGGGAGGGCCAGAGAGACCCAGTACTTC.

DNA of the CDR3: TGCGCCAGCACACGAGGGCCCCAAGAGACCCAGTACTTC. Its translation is CASTRGPQETQYF. This chain links TRBV5-1 with TRBJ2-5; the D gene is possibly TRBD2 (5 bases). V lost 6 bases and J 1 base, leaving 10 bases between the germline ends. Germline V gene data show CDR1 as SGHRS and CDR2 as YFSETQ. CDR3 length equals 13 residues.

A few counts support this clone. This rearrangement joins TRBV7-2 to TRBJ2-1; D call uncertain. CDR3 length: 13 amino acids. Germline V gene lookup returns CDR1 SGHTA and CDR2 FQGNSA. V was pared by 5 bases and J by 4 bases, with 9 bases between. DNA of the CDR3: TGTGCCAGCAGCCCCCAATATTACAATGAGCAGTTCTTC. Translating gives CASSPQYYNEQFF.

Only a few counts were recorded for this clone. The rearrangement links TRBV29-1 to TRBJ2-6; D gene unclear. The germline V gene encodes CDR1 SQVTM and CDR2 ANQGSEA. V lost 6 bases to trimming and J lost 1 base, with 10 bases between them. This CDR3 has 14 amino acids. This CDR3 is CSVGLGSGANVLTF. The DNA for the CDR3 is TGCAGCGTCGGGTTGGGGTCTGGGGCCAACGTCCTGACTTTC.

With respect to this clone: This CDR3 is also generated by other DNA sequences in the sample. The chain recombines TRBV29-1 with TRBJ1-2; D unresolved. Germline loops: CDR1 SQVTM, CDR2 ANQGSEA. CDR3 length: 10 residues. Trimming removed 0 bases at V and 4 bases at J, with 0 bases between. CDR3 in DNA: TGCAGCGTTGAAGACTATGGCTACACCTTC. Translating gives CSVEDYGYTF.

The chain links TRBV29-1 to TRBJ2-7; no clear D. CDR3 size: 12 residues. The germline CDR1 and CDR2 sequences are SQVTM and ANQGSEA. Trimming cost V 1 base and J 4 bases, with 8 bases left between them. The CDR3 protein is CSVEVWWYEQYF. The DNA of the CDR3 is TGCAGCGTTGAAGTATGGTGGTACGAGCAGTACTTC.

The rearrangement uses TRBV29-1 and TRBJ2-3; 8 positions agree with TRBD1. Germline V gene data show CDR1 as SQVTM and CDR2 as ANQGSEA. V shed 6 bases, J shed 6 bases, and the junction held 5 bases outside the gene matches. The CDR3 runs 12 residues. CDR3 DNA sequence: TGCAGCGTGGGGACAGGTTGGGATACGCAGTATTTT. Its translation: CSVGTGWDTQYF.

The V gene is TRBV5-1, the J gene TRBJ2-5; 10 nucleotides match TRBD2. V lost 0 bases and J lost 5; bases outside the gene matches: 4. Germline lookup yields CDR1 SGHRS and CDR2 YFSETQ. The CDR3 is made up of 15 amino acids. CDR3 in amino acids: CASSLAPSGSETQYF. The DNA for the CDR3 is TGCGCCAGCAGCTTGGCCCCTAGCGGGAGCGAGACCCAGTACTTC.

There are a few counts of this clone. This rearrangement joins TRBV7-9 to TRBJ2-5, with TRBD2 as a possible D gene (6 bases). The germline V gene encodes CDR1 SEHNR and CDR2 FQNEAQ (reference sequence). V was clipped by 1 base and J by 3 bases, with 12 bases between them. The length of the CDR3 is 15 residues. CDR3: CASSLGSGSEETQYF. The CDR3 DNA follows: TGTGCCAGCAGCTTAGGTAGCGGCTCAGAAGAGACCCAGTACTTC.